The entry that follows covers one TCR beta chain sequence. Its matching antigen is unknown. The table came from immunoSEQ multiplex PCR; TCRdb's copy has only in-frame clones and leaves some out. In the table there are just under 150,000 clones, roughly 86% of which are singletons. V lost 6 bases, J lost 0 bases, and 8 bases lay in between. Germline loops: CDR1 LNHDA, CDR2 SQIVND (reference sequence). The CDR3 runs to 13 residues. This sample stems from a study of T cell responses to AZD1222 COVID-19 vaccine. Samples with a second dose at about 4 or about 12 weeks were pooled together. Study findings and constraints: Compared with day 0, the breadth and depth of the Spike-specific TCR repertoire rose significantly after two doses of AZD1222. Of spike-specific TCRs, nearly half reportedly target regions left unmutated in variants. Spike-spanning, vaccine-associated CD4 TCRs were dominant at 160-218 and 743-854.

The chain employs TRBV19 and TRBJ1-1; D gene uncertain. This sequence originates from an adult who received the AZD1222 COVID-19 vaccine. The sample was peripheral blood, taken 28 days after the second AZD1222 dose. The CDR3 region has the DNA TGTGCCAGTAGGGTACAGCTGAACACTGAAGCTTTCTTT. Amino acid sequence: CASRVQLNTEAFF.